The source of this T cell receptor (beta chain) is a study of cytomegalovirus exposure and HLA in healthy donors. Study findings and constraints: Reports described diagnosis of cytomegalovirus status by the classifier as highly specific and sensitive. Cytomegalovirus association was listed for 150 to 200 TCR beta chains. A few chains tied to CMV proved CMV antigen-specific in vitro.

Sequencing was performed with immunoSEQ multiplex PCR; in TCRdb, only in-frame clones are kept and a portion is missing. The sample holds some 310,000 clones; approximately 91% are singletons and the top ten take around 0.96%. This CDR3 has 12 residues. V lost 4 bases and J lost 4, with 9 bases in between. Germline V gives CDR1 SGDLS, CDR2 YYNGEE. It was the approximately 120-subject validation cohort, separate from the roughly 700-subject first cohort, to which the donors belonged. This clone was found once. Antigen unknown. The chain combines TRBV9 with TRBJ2-7, with D perhaps matching TRBD1 (6 bases). The origin of this receptor is a man aged 25 to 45 in good health and CMV-seronegative. Sequences were obtained from PBMCs. CDR3 sequence reads: CASSPGAYEQYF. The CDR3, as DNA: TGTGCCAGCAGCCCAGGGGCGTACGAGCAGTACTTC.